This TCR beta chain was recorded in a study of T cell responses to AZD1222 COVID-19 vaccine. The method was immunoSEQ multiplex PCR; TCRdb's version includes in-frame clones alone and lacks a portion of them. The top ten hold over 1.5% of the sample, which has some 130,000 clones, roughly 90% seen once. Germline values: CDR1 SQVTM, CDR2 ANQGSEA. The CDR3 has 14 amino acids. V gave up 5 bases and J gave up 0 bases, with 12 bases separating them. The starting material was peripheral blood, obtained on day 0 of AZD1222 vaccination. This TCR came from an adult in good health. V is TRBV29-1 and J is TRBJ2-3; D is unclear. CDR3 residues: CSVSLRSSTDTQYF. In DNA form, the CDR3 reads TGCAGCGTTTCTCTCCGGTCTAGCACAGATACGCAGTATTTT.